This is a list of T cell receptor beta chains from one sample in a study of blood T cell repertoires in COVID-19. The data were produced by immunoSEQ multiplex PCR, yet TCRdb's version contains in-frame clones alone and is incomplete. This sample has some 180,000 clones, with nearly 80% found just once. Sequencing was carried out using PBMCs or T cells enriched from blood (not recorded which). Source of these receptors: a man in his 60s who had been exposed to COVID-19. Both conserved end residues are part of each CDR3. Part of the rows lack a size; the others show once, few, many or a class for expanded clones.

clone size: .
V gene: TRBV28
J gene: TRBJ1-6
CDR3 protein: CASSLSGKPLHF

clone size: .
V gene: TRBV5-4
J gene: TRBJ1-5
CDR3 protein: CASSLRGQPQHF

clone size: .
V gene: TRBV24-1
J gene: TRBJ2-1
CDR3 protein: CATRGPLRENEQFF

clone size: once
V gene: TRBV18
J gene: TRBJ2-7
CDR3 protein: CASSPIRQGAYEQYF

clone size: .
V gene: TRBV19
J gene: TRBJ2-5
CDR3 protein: CASSPGQGSQETQYF

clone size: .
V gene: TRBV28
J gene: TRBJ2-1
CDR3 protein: CASSLSGGAVGNSEQFF

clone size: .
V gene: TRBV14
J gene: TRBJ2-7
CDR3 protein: CASSDLAGVGSEQYF

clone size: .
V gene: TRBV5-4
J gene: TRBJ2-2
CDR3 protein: CASSGGQGKTGELFF

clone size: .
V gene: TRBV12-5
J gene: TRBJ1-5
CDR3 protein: CASGLADQPQHF

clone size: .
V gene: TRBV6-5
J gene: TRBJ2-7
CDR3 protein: CASSSSRQGWGEQYF

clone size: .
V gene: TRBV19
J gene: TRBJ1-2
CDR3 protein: CASNEGGYTF

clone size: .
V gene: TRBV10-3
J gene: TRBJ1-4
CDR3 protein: CAISPQVMANEKLFF

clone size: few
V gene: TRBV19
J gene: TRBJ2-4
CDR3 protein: CASSIDGGINIQYF

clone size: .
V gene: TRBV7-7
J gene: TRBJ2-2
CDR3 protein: CASSLQTTGELFF

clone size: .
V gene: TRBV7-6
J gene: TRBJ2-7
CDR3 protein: CASSGRADEQYF

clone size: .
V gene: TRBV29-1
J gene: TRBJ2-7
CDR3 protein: CSVDGGRYEQYF

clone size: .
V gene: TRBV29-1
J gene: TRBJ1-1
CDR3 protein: CSVAGGIVEMNTEAFF

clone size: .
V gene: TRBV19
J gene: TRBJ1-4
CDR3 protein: CASSIAGGGEKLFF

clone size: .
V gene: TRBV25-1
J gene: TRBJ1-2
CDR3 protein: CASSEDSTGVGGYTF

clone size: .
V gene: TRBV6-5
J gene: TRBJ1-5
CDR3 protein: CASSPQVTQPQHF

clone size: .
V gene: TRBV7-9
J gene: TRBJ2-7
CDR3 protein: CASSPSVGEQYF

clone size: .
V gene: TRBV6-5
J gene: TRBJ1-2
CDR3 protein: CASSYSGADDGYTF

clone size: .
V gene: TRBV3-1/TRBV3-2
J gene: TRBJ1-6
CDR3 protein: CASSQVRQSLHF

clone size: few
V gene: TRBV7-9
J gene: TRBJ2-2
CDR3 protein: CASSSTSNTGELFF

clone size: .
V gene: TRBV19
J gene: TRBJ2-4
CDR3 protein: CASRDRDRGSVNIQYF

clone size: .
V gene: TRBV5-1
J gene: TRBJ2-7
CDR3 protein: CASSWGFGSSYEQYF

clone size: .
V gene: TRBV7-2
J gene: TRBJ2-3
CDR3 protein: CASSSPNTDTQYF

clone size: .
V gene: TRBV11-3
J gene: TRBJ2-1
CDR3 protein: CASTSGSTYNEQFF

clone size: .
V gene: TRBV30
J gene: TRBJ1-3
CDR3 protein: CACSPDNSGNTIYF

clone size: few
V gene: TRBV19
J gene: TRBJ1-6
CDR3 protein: CASMEGIRNSPLHF

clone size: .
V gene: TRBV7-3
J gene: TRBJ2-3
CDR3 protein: CASSYSGPPTDTQYF

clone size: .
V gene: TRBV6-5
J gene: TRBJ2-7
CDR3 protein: CASRTGSGYEQYF

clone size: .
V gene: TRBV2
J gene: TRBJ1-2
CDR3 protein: CASSNSYGYTF

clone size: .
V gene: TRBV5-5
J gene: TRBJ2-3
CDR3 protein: CASSQGTVTDTQYF

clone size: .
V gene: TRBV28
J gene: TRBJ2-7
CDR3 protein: CASRPPGQATYEQYF

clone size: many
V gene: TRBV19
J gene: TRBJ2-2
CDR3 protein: CASREDRAAAGELFF

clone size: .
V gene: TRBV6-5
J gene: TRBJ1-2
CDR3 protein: CASTRTGLYGYTF

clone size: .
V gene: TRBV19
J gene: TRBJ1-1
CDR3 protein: CASSMGTGASLEAFF

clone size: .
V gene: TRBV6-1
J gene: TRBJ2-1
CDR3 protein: CASSEYASGSNYEQFF

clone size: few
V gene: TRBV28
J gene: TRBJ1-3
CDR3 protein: CASSTPGGAGNTIYF

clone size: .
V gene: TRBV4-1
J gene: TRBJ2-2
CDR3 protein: CASSSKQGKWNTGELFF

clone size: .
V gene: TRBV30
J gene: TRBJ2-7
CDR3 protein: CAWARGSSYEQYF

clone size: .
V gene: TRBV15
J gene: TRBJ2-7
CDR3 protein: CATSRGGTRESEQYF

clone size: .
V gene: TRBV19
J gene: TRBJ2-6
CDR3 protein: CASSSNRGRTERTNVLTF

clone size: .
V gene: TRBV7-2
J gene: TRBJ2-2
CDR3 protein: CASSLEFMGLAANTGELFF